This T cell receptor (beta chain) is from a study of spatial heterogeneity in lung cancer. This clonotype was seen a handful of times. As to time point: sample taken at primary tumor resection. Material for sequencing was whole RNA from tumor, nontumor lung or frozen PBMC, left unsorted. V dropped 1 base and J dropped 4 bases, with 17 bases sitting between them. The CDR3 spans 16 residues. Per germline, CDR1 SNHLY and CDR2 FYNNEI. In the library, each TCR cDNA molecule bore its own unique molecular identifier. MiXCR, run by TCRdb on the 5' RACE reads, gives a single entry per CDR3 protein. The profile shows about 39,000 distinct CDR3 sequences, 4.5% to 6% of them singletons.

The V call is TRBV2, the J call TRBJ2-7; D tentatively reads TRBD1 or TRBD2 (6 bases each). This sequence was found in a male donor with early-stage non-small cell lung cancer. Sequenced material: PBMCs, taken at surgery. CDR3 loop: CASSEEVGGGEYEQYF. DNA of the CDR3: TGTGCCAGCAGTGAAGAGGTTGGAGGGGGAGAGTACGAGCAGTACTTC.